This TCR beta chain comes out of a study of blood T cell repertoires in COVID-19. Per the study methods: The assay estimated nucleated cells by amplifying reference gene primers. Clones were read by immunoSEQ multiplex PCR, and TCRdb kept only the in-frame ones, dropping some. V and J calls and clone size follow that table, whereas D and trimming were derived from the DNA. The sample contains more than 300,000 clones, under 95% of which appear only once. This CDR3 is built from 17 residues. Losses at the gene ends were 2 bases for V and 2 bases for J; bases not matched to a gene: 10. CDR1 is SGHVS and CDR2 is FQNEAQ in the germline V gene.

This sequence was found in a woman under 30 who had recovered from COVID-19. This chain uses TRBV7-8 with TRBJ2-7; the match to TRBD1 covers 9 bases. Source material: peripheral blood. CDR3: CASSLLTGQGSTYEQYV. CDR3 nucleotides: TGTGCCAGCAGCTTATTAACAGGACAGGGGTCGACCTACGAGCAGTACGTC.